Given below is one T cell receptor (beta chain) in context. Trimming cost V 3 bases and J 0 bases; bases outside gene matches: 4. The germline gives CDR1 KGHSH, CDR2 LQKENI. This CDR3 has 16 residues. The data belong to a study of CD8+ T cells in alopecia areata. Following RNA extraction, reverse transcription yielded cDNA that acted as the sequencing template. This table comes from immunoSEQ multiplex PCR, and its TCRdb copy is limited to in-frame clones, with some not included. This table holds hundreds of thousands of clones, 67% found once. The clonotype comes from a human donor with alopecia areata. Sequenced here: CD4+ T cells sorted from blood, sampled at week 0. This chain joins TRBV18 and TRBJ2-2; TRBD2 matches at 7 bases. As DNA, the CDR3 is TGTGCCAGCTCACCTCGGGGGGACTCGAACACCGGGGAGCTGTTTTTT. As protein: CASSPRGDSNTGELFF.